Given below is one T cell receptor (beta chain) in context. Antigen unknown. The source of the sample is a study of cytomegalovirus exposure and HLA in healthy donors. Overall study findings and caveats: Versus the approximately 700-donor mean, an Asian-associated ancestry cluster reportedly showed fewer N-insertions in a later analysis.

The CDR3 is made up of 12 amino acids. Germline loops: CDR1 MNHNS, CDR2 SASEGT. Trimming left V 6 bases short and J 8 bases short, with 13 bases between. 13 Jbeta primers and 60 Vbeta primers were used for the PCR. In the source study's methods: In a later analysis, the count reached some 88 million unique TCR beta chains, with about 9.9 million shared. TCRdb keeps only in-frame clones here, not all; method: immunoSEQ multiplex PCR. That table gives V, J and clone size, and the DNA gave D and trimming. This table has more than 130,000 clones, 60% to 80% appearing once. What was sequenced was PBMCs. The TCR comes from a male donor in good health and CMV-seronegative. The V call is TRBV6-1, the J call TRBJ1-2, with unresolved D. CDR3 sequence reads: CASRAEGSGYTF. The CDR3 coding sequence is TGTGCCAGCAGGGCTGAGGGTAGCGGCTACACCTTC.